This note documents a single TCR beta chain sequence. Its antigen is not identified. The data are from a study of cytomegalovirus exposure and HLA in healthy donors. Findings and limits, study-wide: Trimming of TCR beta V- and J-genes showed a link, identified in a later analysis, to a missense DCLRE1C variant. An analysis that came later showed most CMV-associated TCR beta chains appearing HLA-restricted. A later analysis reportedly found fewer N-insertions in an Asian-associated ancestry cluster than the roughly 670-donor mean.

This PCR relied on a set of 60 Vbeta primers and 13 Jbeta primers. Some clones are missing from TCRdb's copy, which holds only in-frame ones; the method was immunoSEQ multiplex PCR. Of 95,000 or so clones in the sample, approximately 77% were seen once. The CDR3 sequence is 14 residues long. CDR1 is GTSNPN and CDR2 is SVGIG in the germline V gene (reference sequence). The sequenced material came from PBMCs. This clonotype originated in a woman aged 40 to 49 in good health and CMV-seronegative. The chain carries TRBV30 and TRBJ2-5; tentatively, D is TRBD1 (6 bases). The J call may be incorrect, as the DNA end agrees better with TRBJ2-7. CDR3 region: CACGSAGEFDEQYF. The CDR3 DNA reads TGTGCCTGCGGTTCGGCAGGGGAGTTCGACGAGCAGTACTTC.